This T cell receptor beta chain was recovered during a study of naive and memory T cell subsets listed by TCRdb under 2017. General notes on the study: The figure summarizing the skin biopsy and whole blood samples listed 10 or so blood donors, 7 tuberculin skin test biopsies and 3 saline control biopsies. PCR2 was typically performed as a SYBR Green qPCR that was stopped at a set threshold, although end-point PCR (approximately 6 cycles) could be used instead for low-input samples. General conclusions and limits of the study: The RNA-based method was acknowledged as potentially sensitive to TCR transcript changes with T cell activation and differentiation.

For whole blood analysis, roughly 2.6 ml of peripheral blood was drawn from adult healthy volunteers into Tempus tubes, and RNA was extracted according to the manufacturer's instructions. Using 3' ligation of a UMI-containing oligonucleotide to TCR cDNA, the study laid out a robust and sensitive protocol to amplify, sequence and analyze TCRs. Total RNA was used without cell sorting and was treated with RQ1 DNase before reverse transcription, with a target input of 1 to 1000 ng. To check how robust the pipeline was in samples where T cells make up a minority population, libraries were built from skin biopsies and whole blood. CDR1 and CDR2 (LGHDT, YNNKEL) derive from the germline V gene (reference sequence). The junction carries 10 bases between V and J, which are trimmed by 4 bases and 0 bases respectively. From cysteine to phenylalanine, the CDR3 is 15 amino acids long. Left in the record is the CDR3 DNA by itself, 45 bases read in frame from the first base.

This clonotype was counted ten times or more. What antigen it recognizes has not been identified. Per-base qualities were not stored, and no clone one base away is much larger. The method behind the library was 5' RACE. For the blood and skin samples, reverse transcription of TCR RNA was done with SuperScript IV along with alpha and beta constant region primers. The ligated cDNA was amplified in four rounds of PCR with nested alpha and beta constant region primers together with the SP2 primer. T4 RNA ligase 1 was used to ligate an oligonucleotide containing the Illumina SP2 primer and a UMI to the 3' end of the cDNA. To prevent hairpin formation, the 12-nucleotide UMI was made up of two random hexamers with an eight-base spacer between them. From the second PCR onward, TCR alpha and beta chain libraries were processed separately and dual indexed for multiplexing. After pooling, the indexed libraries were analyzed by capillary electrophoresis and sequenced on either an Illumina MiSeq or NextSeq. Libraries were spiked with PhiX DNA at 5-7% so that base diversity was increased and cluster recognition was improved. The authors' pipeline ran thus. UMIs were extracted from read 2 by Demultiplexor and combined with the TCR sequence from read 1, and reads were split according to sample indices. Decombinator identified V and J genes and V-J junctions and gave each TCR a five-part identifier that included V and J deletions. Collapsinator used UMIs to correct sequencing errors and PCR amplification heterogeneity, yielding UMI-based abundance per TCR. Identifiers were converted to nucleotide sequence by CDR3Translator and translated to amino acids, and CDR3 regions were extracted on the basis of terminal motifs. Error-corrected alpha and beta TCR counts from blood and skin were compared after normalization to input RNA amount. In TCRdb, the public reads were trimmed at Q25 with fastp and aligned with MiXCR, with productive beta chains retained. Rows merge per CDR3 protein into single entries with the most common DNA and genes. For this entry, the V and J calls and clone size follow TCRdb and not the study's own pipeline. The sample table shows tens of thousands of distinct CDR3 sequences, and about 4% are seen once. Together, the top ten hold approximately 7.8% of the sample.

The receptor comes from a male donor in good health. In this chain, TRBV3-1 is recombined with TRBJ1-3; no D segment can be confidently identified. The CDR3 protein sequence reads: CASSPDRYSGNTIYF. The DNA is as follows: TGTGCCAGCAGCCCGGACCGATACTCTGGAAACACCATATATTTT.